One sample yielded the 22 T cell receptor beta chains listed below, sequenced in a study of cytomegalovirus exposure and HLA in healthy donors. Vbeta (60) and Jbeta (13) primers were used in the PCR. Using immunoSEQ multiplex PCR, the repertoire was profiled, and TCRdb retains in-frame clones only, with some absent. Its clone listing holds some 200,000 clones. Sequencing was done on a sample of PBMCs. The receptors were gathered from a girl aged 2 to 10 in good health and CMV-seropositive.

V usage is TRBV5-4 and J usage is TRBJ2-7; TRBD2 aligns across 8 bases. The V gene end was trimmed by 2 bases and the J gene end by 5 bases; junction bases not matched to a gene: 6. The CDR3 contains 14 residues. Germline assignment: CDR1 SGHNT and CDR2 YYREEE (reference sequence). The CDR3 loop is CASSFGGAQNEQYF. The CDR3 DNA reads TGTGCCAGCAGCTTCGGGGGGGCGCAAAACGAGCAGTACTTC.

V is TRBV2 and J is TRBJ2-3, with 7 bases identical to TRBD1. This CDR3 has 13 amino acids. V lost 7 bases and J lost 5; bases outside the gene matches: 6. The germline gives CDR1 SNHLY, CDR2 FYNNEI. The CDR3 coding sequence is TGTGCCAGCAAAGGGGGCTTGGGAGATACGCAGTATTTT. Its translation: CASKGGLGDTQYF.

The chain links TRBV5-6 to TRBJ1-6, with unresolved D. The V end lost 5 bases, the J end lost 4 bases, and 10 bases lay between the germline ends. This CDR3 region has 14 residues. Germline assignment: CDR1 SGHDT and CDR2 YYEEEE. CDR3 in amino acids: CASRNRGYNSPLHF. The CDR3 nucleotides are TGTGCCAGCAGAAATCGGGGTTATAATTCACCCCTCCACTTT.

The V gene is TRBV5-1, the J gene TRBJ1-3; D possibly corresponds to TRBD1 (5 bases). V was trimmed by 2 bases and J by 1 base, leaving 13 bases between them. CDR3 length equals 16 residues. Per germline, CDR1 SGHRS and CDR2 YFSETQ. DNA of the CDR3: TGCGCCAGCAGCTTAGGGTCGCAGGGATCTGGAAACACCATATATTTT. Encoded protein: CASSLGSQGSGNTIYF.

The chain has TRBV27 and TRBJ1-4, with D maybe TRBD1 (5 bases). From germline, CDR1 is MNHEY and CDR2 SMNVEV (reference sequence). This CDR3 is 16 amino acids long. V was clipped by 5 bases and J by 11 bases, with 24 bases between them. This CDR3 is CASSLDLGLGAGKLFF. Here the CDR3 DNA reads TGTGCCAGCAGTCTCGACCTGGGGTTAGGGGCAGGCAAACTGTTTTTT.

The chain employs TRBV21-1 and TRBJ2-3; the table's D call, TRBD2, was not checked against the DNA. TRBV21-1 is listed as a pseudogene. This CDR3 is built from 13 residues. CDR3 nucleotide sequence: TGTGCCAGCAGCAAACGGGGGGTAGATACGCAGTATTTT. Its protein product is CASSKRGVDTQYF.

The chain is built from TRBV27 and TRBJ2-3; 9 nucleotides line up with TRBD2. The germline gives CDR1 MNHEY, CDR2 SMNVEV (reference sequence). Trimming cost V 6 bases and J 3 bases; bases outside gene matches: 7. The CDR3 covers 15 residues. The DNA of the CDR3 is TGTGCCAGCAGCCTTAGCGGGAGTCGTACAGATACGCAGTATTTT. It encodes CASSLSGSRTDTQYF.

CDR3 nucleotide sequence: TGTGCCAGCATGGGGAGGGCGCACATCCAAGAGACCCAGTACTTC. Translation gives CASMGRAHIQETQYF. The chain combines TRBV5-5 with TRBJ2-5; TRBD2 agrees at 7 bases. The J segment lost 1 base and the V segment lost 6 bases, leaving 9 bases of the junction unmatched. The CDR3 has 15 residues. CDR1 SGHKS and CDR2 YYEKEE come from the germline V gene (reference sequence).

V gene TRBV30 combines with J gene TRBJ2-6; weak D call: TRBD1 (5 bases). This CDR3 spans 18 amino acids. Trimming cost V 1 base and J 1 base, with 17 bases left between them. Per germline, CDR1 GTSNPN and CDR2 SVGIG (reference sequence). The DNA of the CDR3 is TGTGCCTGGAGTGGTCAGGGTTACCGAGCGTCTGGGGCCAACGTCCTGACTTTC. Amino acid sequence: CAWSGQGYRASGANVLTF.

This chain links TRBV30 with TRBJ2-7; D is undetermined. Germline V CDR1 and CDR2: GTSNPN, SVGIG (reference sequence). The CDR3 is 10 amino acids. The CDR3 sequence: CAYWSNEQYF. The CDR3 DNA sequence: TGTGCTTACTGGTCGAACGAGCAGTACTTC.

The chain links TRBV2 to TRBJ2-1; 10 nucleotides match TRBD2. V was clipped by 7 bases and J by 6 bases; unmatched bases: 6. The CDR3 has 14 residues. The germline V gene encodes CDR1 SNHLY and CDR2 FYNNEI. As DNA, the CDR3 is TGTGCCAGCAAAAAAGCGGGAGGGCCCAATGAGCAGTTCTTC. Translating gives CASKKAGGPNEQFF.

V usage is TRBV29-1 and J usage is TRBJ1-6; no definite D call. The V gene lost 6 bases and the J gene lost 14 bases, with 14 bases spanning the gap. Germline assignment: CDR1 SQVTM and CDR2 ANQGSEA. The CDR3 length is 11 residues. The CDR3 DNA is TGCAGCGTCCTCATTGCGTCGGCCCTCCACTTT. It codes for CSVLIASALHF.

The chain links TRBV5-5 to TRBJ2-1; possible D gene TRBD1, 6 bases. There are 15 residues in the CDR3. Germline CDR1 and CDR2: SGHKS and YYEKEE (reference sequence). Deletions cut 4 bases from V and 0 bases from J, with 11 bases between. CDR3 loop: CASSRTVNSYNEQFF. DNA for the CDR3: TGTGCCAGCAGCCGGACAGTTAACTCCTACAATGAGCAGTTCTTC.

CDR3 DNA: TGTGCCAGCAGCTTACAGGGGTCGGGTGGCTACACCTTC. As protein: CASSLQGSGGYTF. The V call is TRBV7-2, the J call TRBJ1-2; TRBD1 is a possible D gene (6 bases). The CDR3 consists of 13 residues. Germline assignment: CDR1 SGHTA and CDR2 FQGNSA. Trimming shortened V by 2 bases and J by 7 bases, and 11 bases separated the two germline ends.

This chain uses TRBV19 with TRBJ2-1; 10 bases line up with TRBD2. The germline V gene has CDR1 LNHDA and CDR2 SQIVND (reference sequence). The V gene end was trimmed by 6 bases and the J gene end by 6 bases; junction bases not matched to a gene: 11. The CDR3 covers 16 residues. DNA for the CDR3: TGTGCCAGTAGCCGAGTGGGACTAGCGAATTTCAATGAGCAGTTCTTC. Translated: CASSRVGLANFNEQFF. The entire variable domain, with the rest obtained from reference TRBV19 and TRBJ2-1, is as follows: DGGITQSPKYLFRKEGQNVTLSCEQNLNHDAMYWYRQDPGQGLRLIYYSQIVNDFQKGDIAEGYSVSREKKESFPLTVTSAQKNPTAFYLCASSRVGLANFNEQFFGPGTRLTVL.

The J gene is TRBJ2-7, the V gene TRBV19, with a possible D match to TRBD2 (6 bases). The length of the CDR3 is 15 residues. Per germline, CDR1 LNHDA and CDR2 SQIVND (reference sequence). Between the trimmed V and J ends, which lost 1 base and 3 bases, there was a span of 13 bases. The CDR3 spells CASSIANSGNYEQYF. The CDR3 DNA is TGTGCCAGTAGTATAGCGAATAGCGGTAACTACGAGCAGTACTTC.

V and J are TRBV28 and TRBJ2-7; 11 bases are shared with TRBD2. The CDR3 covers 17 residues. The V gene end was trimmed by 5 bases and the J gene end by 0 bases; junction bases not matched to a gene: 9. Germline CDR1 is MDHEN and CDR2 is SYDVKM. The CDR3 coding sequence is TGTGCCAGCAGTACCCATCAGGGACTAGCGGACTCCTACGAGCAGTACTTC. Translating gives CASSTHQGLADSYEQYF.

CDR3 DNA sequence: TGTGCCTGTCTACTAGCGGGAGGGAATGAGCAGTTCTTC. Encoded protein: CACLLAGGNEQFF. V is TRBV30 and J is TRBJ2-1; 13 bases map to TRBD2. The trim removed 6 bases at V and 7 bases at J, leaving 3 bases unmatched. From germline, CDR1 is GTSNPN and CDR2 SVGIG (reference sequence). The CDR3 length is 13 residues.

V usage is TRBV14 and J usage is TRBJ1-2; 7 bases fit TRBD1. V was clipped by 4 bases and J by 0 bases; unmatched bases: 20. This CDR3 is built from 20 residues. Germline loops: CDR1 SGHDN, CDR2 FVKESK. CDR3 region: CASSPKIAQGTLFSNYGYTF. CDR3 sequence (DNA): TGTGCCAGCAGCCCCAAGATAGCACAGGGGACCCTCTTTTCTAACTATGGCTACACCTTC.

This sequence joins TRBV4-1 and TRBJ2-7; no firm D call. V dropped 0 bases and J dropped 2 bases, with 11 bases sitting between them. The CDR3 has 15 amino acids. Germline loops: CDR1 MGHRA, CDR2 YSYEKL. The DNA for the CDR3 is TGCGCCAGCAGCCAAGAACCAGAAACCACCTACGAGCAGTACTTC. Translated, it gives CASSQEPETTYEQYF.

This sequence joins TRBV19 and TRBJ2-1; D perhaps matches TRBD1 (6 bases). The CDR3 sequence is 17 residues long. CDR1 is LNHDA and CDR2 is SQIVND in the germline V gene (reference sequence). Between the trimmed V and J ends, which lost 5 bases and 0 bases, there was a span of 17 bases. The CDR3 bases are TGTGCCAGTAGTGAAACTTTGGACAGACACTCCTACAATGAGCAGTTCTTC. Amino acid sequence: CASSETLDRHSYNEQFF.

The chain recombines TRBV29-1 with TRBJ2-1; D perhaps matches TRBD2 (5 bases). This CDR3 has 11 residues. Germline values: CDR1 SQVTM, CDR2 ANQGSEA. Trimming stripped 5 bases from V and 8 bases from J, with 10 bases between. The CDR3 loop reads CSVFWRDEQFF. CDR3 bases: TGCAGCGTTTTTTGGCGGGATGAGCAGTTCTTC.